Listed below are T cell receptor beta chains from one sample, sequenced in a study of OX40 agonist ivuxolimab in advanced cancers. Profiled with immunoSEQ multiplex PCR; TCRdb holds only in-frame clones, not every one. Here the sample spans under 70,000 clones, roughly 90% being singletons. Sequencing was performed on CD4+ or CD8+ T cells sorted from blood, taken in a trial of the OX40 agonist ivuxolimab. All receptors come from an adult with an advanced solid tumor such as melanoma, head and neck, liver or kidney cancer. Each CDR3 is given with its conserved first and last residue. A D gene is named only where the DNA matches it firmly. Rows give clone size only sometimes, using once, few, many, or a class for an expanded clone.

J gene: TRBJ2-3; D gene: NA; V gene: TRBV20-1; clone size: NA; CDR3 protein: CSARADTQYF; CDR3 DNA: TGCAGTGCTAGAGCGGATACGCAGTATTTT
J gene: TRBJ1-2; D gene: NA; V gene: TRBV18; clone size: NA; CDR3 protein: CASSPVEAGAQGYTF; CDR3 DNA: TGTGCCAGCTCACCAGTCGAGGCGGGGGCGCAGGGCTACACCTTC
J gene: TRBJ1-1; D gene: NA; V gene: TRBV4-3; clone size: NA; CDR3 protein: CASSQDRGSIPPTEAFF; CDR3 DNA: TGCGCCAGCAGCCAAGATCGGGGATCTATCCCGCCCACTGAAGCTTTCTTT
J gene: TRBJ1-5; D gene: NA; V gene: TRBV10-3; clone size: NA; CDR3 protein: CAIRSAAGQPQHF; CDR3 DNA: TGTGCCATCAGATCGGCAGCGGGGCAGCCCCAGCATTTT
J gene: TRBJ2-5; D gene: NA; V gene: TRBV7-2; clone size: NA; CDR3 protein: CASSPTDLKTETQYF; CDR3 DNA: TGTGCCAGCAGCCCCACGGACCTCAAGACGGAGACCCAGTACTTC
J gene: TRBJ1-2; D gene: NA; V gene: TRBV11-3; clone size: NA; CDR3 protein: CASSLYGPANYGYTF; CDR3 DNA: TGTGCCAGCAGCTTATACGGGCCAGCTAACTATGGCTACACCTTC
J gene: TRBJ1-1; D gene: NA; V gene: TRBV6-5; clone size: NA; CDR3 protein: CASKQNTEAFF; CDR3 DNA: TGTGCTAGCAAGCAGAACACTGAAGCTTTCTTT
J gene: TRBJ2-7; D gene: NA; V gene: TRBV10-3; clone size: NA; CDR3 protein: CAIRSFDEQYF; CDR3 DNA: TGTGCCATCAGGTCGTTCGACGAGCAGTACTTC
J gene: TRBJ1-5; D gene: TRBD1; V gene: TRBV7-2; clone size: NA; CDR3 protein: CASSSLGRGQNQPQHF; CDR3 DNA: TGTGCCAGCAGCTCCCTTGGCAGGGGGCAAAATCAGCCCCAGCATTTT
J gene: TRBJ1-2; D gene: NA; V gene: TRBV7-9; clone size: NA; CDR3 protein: CASSLTTGTGLGYTF; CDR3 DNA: TGTGCCAGCAGCTTAACAACCGGCACGGGCTTAGGCTACACCTTC
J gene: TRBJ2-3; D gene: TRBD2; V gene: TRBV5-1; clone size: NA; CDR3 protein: CASSPRTSGGLTDTQYF; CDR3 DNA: TGCGCCAGCAGCCCTAGGACTAGCGGGGGGTTGACAGATACGCAGTATTTT
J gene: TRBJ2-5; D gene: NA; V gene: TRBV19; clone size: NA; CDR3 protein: CASTGHPGETQYF; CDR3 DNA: TGTGCCAGTACCGGACACCCAGGGGAGACCCAGTACTTC
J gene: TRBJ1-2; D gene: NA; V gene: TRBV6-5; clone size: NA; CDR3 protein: CASKVEGLQYGYTF; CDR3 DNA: TGTGCCAGCAAAGTGGAAGGACTCCAATATGGCTACACCTTC
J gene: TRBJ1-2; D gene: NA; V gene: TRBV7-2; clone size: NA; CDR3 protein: CASTVDSRADGYTF; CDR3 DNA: TGTGCCAGCACCGTGGACAGCCGGGCGGATGGCTACACCTTC
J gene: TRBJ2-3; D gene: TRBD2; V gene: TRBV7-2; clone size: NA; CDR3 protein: CASSYSGGGSDTQYF; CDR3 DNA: TGTGCCAGCAGCTATAGCGGGGGAGGGTCAGATACGCAGTATTTT
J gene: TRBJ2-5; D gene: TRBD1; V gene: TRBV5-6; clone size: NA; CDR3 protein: CASSLGGQQETQYF; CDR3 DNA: TGTGCCAGCAGCTTGGGGGGACAGCAAGAGACCCAGTACTTC
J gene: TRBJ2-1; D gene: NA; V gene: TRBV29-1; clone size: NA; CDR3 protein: CSVAQWNEQFF; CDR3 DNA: TGCAGCGTCGCCCAGTGGAATGAGCAGTTCTTC
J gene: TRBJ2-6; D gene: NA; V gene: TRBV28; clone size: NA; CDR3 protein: CASSLQAANVLTF; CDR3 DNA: TGTGCCAGCAGTTTGCAGGCCGCCAACGTCCTGACTTTC
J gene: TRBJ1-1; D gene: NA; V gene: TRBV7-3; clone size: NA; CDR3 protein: CASSTQGDTEAFF; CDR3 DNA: TGTGCCAGCAGCACACAGGGAGACACTGAAGCTTTCTTT
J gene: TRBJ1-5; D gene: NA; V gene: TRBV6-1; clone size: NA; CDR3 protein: CASSEVSNQPQHF; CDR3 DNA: TGTGCCAGCAGTGAAGTTTCTAATCAGCCCCAGCATTTT
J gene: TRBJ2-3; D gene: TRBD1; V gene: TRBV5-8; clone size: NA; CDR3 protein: CASSSPGQWGTDTQYF; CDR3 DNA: TGTGCCAGCAGCTCACCGGGACAGTGGGGCACAGATACGCAGTATTTT
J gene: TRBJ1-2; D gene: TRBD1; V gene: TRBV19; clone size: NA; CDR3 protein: CASSPGQTFYGYTF; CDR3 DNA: TGTGCCAGTAGCCCGGGACAGACTTTCTATGGCTACACCTTC
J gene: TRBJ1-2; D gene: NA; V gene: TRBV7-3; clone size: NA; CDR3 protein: CASSLNTLPARHYTF; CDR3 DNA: TGTGCCAGCAGCTTAAACACTCTTCCGGCGCGGCACTACACCTTC
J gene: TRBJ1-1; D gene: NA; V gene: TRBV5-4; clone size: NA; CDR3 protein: CASSSGGDMNTEAFF; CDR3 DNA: TGTGCCAGCAGCTCGGGGGGGGACATGAACACTGAAGCTTTCTTT
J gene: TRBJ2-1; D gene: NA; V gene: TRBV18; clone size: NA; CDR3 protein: CASSPPGAGVANEQFF; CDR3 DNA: TGTGCCAGCTCACCACCGGGGGCGGGGGTAGCCAATGAGCAGTTCTTC
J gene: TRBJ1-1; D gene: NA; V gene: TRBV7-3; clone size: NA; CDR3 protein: CASSLIANTEAFF; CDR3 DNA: TGTGCCAGCAGCTTAATTGCGAATACTGAAGCTTTCTTT
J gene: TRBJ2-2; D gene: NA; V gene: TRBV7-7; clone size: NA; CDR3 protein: CASSLSVNTGELFF; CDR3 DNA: TGTGCCAGCAGCTTATCGGTGAACACCGGGGAGCTGTTTTTT
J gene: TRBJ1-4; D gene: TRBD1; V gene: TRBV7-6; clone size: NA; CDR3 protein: CASSKQGAREKLFF; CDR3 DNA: TGTGCCAGCAGCAAACAGGGGGCGCGGGAAAAACTGTTTTTT
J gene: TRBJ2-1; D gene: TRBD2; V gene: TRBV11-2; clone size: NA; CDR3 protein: CASRGFGLGDNEQFF; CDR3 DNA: TGTGCCAGCAGGGGGTTCGGACTAGGGGACAATGAGCAGTTCTTC
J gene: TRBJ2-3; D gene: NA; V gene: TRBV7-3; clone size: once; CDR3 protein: CASSETGGADTQYF; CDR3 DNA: TGTGCCAGCAGCGAAACCGGGGGAGCAGATACGCAGTATTTT
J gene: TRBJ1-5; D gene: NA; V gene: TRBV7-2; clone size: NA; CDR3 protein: CASSRGGQSHNQPQHF; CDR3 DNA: TGTGCCAGCAGTCGGGGGGGGCAAAGCCACAATCAGCCCCAGCATTTT
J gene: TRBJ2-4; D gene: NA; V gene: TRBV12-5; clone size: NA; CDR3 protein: CATNRDTGNIQYF; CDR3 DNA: TGTGCTACCAACCGGGACACAGGAAACATTCAGTACTTC
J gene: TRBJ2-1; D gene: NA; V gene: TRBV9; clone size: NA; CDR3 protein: CASSVASSSYNEQFF; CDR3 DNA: TGTGCCAGCAGCGTAGCTAGCAGCAGCTACAATGAGCAGTTCTTC
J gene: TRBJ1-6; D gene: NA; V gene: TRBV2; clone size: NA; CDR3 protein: CATSGAGGNSPLHF; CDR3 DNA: TGTGCCACGTCAGGGGCCGGGGGGAATTCACCCCTCCACTTT
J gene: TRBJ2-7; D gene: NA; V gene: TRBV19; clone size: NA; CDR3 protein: CASSIGRQASYEQYF; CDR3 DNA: TGTGCCAGTAGTATCGGACGACAGGCTTCCTACGAGCAGTACTTC
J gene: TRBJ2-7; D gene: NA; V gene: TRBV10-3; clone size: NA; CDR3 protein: CAIAAGRTDYSSYEQYF; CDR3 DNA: TGTGCCATCGCGGCAGGGAGGACAGACTATAGCTCCTACGAGCAGTACTTC
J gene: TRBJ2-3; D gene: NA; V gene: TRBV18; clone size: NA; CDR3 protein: CASSGQSTSDTQYF; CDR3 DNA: TGTGCCAGCTCCGGACAGAGCACATCGGATACGCAGTATTTT
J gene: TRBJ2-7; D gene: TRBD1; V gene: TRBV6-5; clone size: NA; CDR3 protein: CASGKGGITYEQYF; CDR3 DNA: TGTGCCAGTGGGAAAGGGGGCATCACCTACGAGCAGTACTTC
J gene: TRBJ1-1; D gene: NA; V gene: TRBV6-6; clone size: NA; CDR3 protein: CASSYRERSHTEAFF; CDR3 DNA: TGTGCCAGCAGTTATAGGGAGAGGTCGCACACTGAAGCTTTCTTT
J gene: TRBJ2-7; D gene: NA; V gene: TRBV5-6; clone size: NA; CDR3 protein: CASSLPGKIYEQYF; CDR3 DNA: TGTGCCAGCAGCTTGCCAGGGAAGATCTACGAGCAGTACTTC
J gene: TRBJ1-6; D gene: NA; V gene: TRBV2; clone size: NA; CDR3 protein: CASKMGANSPLHF; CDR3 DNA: TGTGCCAGCAAGATGGGGGCCAATTCACCCCTCCACTTT
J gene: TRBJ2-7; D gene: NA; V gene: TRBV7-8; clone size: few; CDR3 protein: CASSSQGSGAEQYF; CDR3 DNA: TGTGCCAGCAGCTCCCAAGGGTCGGGGGCCGAGCAGTACTTC
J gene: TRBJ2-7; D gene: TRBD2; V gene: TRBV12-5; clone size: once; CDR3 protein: CASGLVTVAGAPEEQYF; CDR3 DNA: TGTGCTAGTGGTTTGGTAACCGTAGCGGGGGCCCCCGAAGAGCAGTACTTC
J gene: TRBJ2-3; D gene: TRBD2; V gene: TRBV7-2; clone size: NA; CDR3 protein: CASSHRTSGFTDTQYF; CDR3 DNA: TGTGCCAGCAGCCACCGGACTAGCGGATTCACAGATACGCAGTATTTT
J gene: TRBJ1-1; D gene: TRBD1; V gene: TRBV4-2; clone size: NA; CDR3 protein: CASSYNRGDTEAFF; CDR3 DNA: TGTGCCAGCAGCTACAACAGGGGGGACACTGAAGCTTTCTTT
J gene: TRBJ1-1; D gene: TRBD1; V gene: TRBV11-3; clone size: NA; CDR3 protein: CASSFDRDTEAFF; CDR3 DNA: TGTGCCAGCAGCTTTGACAGGGATACTGAAGCTTTCTTT
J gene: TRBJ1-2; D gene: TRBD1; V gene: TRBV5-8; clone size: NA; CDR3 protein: CASNPWTGEAIGGYTF; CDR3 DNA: TGTGCCAGCAACCCCTGGACAGGGGAGGCGATCGGTGGCTACACCTTC
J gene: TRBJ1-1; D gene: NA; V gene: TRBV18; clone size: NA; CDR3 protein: CASSAGVGNTEAFF; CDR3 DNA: TGTGCCAGCTCAGCAGGGGTCGGGAACACTGAAGCTTTCTTT
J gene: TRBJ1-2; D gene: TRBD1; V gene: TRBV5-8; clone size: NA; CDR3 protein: CASSLGTGGNYGYTF; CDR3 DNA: TGTGCCAGCAGCTTGGGGACAGGGGGTAACTATGGCTACACCTTC
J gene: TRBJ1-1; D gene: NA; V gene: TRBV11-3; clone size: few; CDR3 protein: CASSLGGGGDAEAFF; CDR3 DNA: TGTGCCAGCAGCCTCGGGGGTGGCGGGGACGCTGAAGCTTTCTTT
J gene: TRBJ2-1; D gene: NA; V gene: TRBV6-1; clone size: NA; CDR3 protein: CASSARTGLYNEQFF; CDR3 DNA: TGTGCCAGCAGTGCCAGGACGGGACTCTACAATGAGCAGTTCTTC
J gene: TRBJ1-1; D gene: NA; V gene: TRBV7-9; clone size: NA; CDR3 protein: CASSQQRDRTEAFF; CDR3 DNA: TGTGCCAGCAGCCAACAGAGAGATAGGACTGAAGCTTTCTTT
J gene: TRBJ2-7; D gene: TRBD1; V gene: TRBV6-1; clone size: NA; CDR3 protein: CASRPGQGGSYEQYF; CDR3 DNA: TGTGCCAGCAGGCCGGGACAGGGAGGATCCTACGAGCAGTACTTC